The entry below describes one T cell receptor beta chain. CDR1 and CDR2 (germline): SGDLS, YYNGEE. With V trimmed by 7 bases and J by 4 bases, 5 bases remained unmatched. The CDR3 sequence is 13 residues long. This specimen comes from a study of cytomegalovirus exposure and HLA in healthy donors. Clones were sequenced by immunoSEQ multiplex PCR, and TCRdb holds only the in-frame ones, with some missing. The table records roughly 260,000 clones, roughly 90% of them present only once. Sequenced input: PBMCs. The chain is built from TRBV9 and TRBJ1-3, with 7 nucleotides matching TRBD1. This TCR derives from a woman aged 18-29 years in good health and CMV-seronegative. CDR3 loop: CASGTDGGNTIYF. The CDR3 nucleotides are TGTGCCAGCGGGACAGACGGGGGAAACACCATATATTTT.